Given below is one T cell receptor (beta chain) in context. Its specificity is unknown. The CDR3 runs 15 residues. V dropped 2 bases and J dropped 0 bases, with 11 bases sitting between them. CDR1 is SGHAT and CDR2 is FQNNGV in the germline V gene. After constant-region reverse-primer amplification, full-length variable regions underwent semi-nested PCR with Nested Universal Primer A. TCRdb independently ran MiXCR on the 5' RACE reads; one entry per CDR3 protein. The sample yields tens of thousands of distinct CDR3 sequences, more than 25% seen once. Whole-study results and caveats: Tumor Tregs overlapped most with tumor, then blood, naive CD4+ cells. Tumor memory CD4+ T cell TCR gene usage was found to cluster with blood and lymph node memory CD4+ cells and with lymph node naive CD4+ cells.

Material for sequencing was tumor-infiltrating naive CD4+ T cells sorted from the breast tumor. The subset: naive CD4+ T cells, CD4+CD45RA+CD25-. This receptor was obtained from a female donor with breast cancer. V gene TRBV11-2 combines with J gene TRBJ2-7; tentatively, D is TRBD2 (6 bases). CDR3 loop: CASSLSGFSSYEQYF. The CDR3, as DNA: TGTGCCAGCAGCTTAAGCGGGTTCAGCTCCTACGAGCAGTACTTC.